The present TCR beta chain was sequenced within a study of T cells in Graves' hyperthyroidism and ophthalmopathy (dated by TCRdb to the late 2010s). In terms of the full investigation: To identify distinguishing TCR V-J signatures, a discovery cohort of 95 to 100 patients was used, comprising 40 to 45 with Graves' ophthalmopathy and 57 with stable Graves' hyperthyroidism. An independent validation cohort of around 20 hyperthyroidism patients and over 15 patients who later progressed to ophthalmopathy tested prospective prediction of ophthalmopathy. The 90 or so discovery patients were randomly split 7:3 into training and test sets. The study also compared thyroid tissue and blood T-cell repertoires from more than five Graves' hyperthyroidism patients. Following sampling, methimazole starting at 30 mg daily was given to hyperthyroidism patients, and high-dose intravenous methylprednisolone was given to ophthalmopathy patients. According to the paper, TCR Vbeta CDR3 sequencing was carried out on 120 to 150 peripheral blood samples, which came from 40 to 45 ophthalmopathy, 70 to 80 hyperthyroidism and 17 progressor patients. Beyond this particular receptor, the publication reports: Most expanded thyroid clonotypes (frequency above 0.001) were also detected in blood, suggesting blood repertoires may reflect thyroid immune responses. Sample size was not statistically predetermined, and investigators were not blinded to group allocation. In validation, progression to ophthalmopathy was predicted by the model with roughly 69% sensitivity and nearly 75% specificity, a median of around 6.5 months before onset. A 13 V-J signature model separated ophthalmopathy from stable hyperthyroidism, with just over 85% sensitivity and roughly 82% specificity in cross-validation and 80%/75% in testing.

The TCR beta CDR3 regions were amplified from RNA transcripts. The first round of RT-PCR for the TCR CDR3 was performed with the HTBI primer set and the Qiagen OneStep RT-PCR kit. Libraries were constructed in a second round of multiplex PCR, after which size selection and purification were carried out. Libraries were sequenced paired-end with 100 bp reads on an Illumina HiSeq2000. In the source study's methods: SOAPnuke was used to process the raw data, removing reads that contained adapters or uncalled bases, had a mean Phred below 15, or lacked an exact match to the constant primer or identifier. COPE v1.2.5 was used to merge high-quality paired reads, and clonotypes were defined as unique nucleotide sequences. MiTCR v1.1 was used to align the clonotypes against IMGT TRBV, TRBD and TRBJ reference segments. Only V-J combinations with frequency above 0.0001, covering about 99% of repertoires, were analysed. The TCS score was defined as the ratio of F50 (clonal expansion) to E x V (chaos), calculated using BLOSUM62-based TCRdist between CDR3 peptides within each V-J. Welch's t-statistics and random forest reduced roughly 540 V-J features to roughly 13, which were used in a naive Bayes classifier (R e1071). Thyroid-blood repertoire similarity was quantified with the Morisita-Horn index. The public reads were quality trimmed at Q25 with fastp and then assembled into clones with MiXCR by TCRdb, keeping productive beta chains. Rows merge per CDR3 protein into single entries with the most common DNA and genes. These V and J calls originate from TCRdb's pipeline instead of the authors' own analysis. The sample table lists a few hundred thousand distinct CDR3 sequences, around 46% of them with a count of one. The ten largest account for around 17% of the sample.

Any patient with an uncontrolled infection, another autoimmune disease, pregnancy or lactation was excluded. Clinical symptoms, serum thyroxine and TRAb, thyroid ultrasound, and orbital computed tomography formed the basis for the diagnoses. Total RNA was extracted with Trizol reagent, and quality was checked on an Agilent 2100 Bioanalyzer. The junction carries 11 bases between V and J, which are trimmed by 0 bases and 6 bases respectively. Taken from cysteine to phenylalanine, the CDR3 has 14 residues. Only the CDR3 region is kept as DNA, spanning 42 bases read in frame from base 1. Via the germline V gene, CDR1 is MNHEY and CDR2 SVGEGT. This clonotype showed up many times. It has no known antigen specificity. Nothing much larger sits one base from this clone, and base qualities are not available.

The TCR sequence derives from an adult woman with Graves' disease, either hyperthyroidism or ophthalmopathy (not recorded which). The specimen was peripheral blood or thyroid tissue (not recorded which). The chain uses TRBV6-2 or TRBV6-3 and TRBJ1-2, with the D gene call left open. This receptor carries the CDR3 CASSYSRPWDGYTF. The nucleotide sequence reads as follows: TGTGCCAGCAGTTACTCGAGGCCCTGGGATGGCTACACCTTC.